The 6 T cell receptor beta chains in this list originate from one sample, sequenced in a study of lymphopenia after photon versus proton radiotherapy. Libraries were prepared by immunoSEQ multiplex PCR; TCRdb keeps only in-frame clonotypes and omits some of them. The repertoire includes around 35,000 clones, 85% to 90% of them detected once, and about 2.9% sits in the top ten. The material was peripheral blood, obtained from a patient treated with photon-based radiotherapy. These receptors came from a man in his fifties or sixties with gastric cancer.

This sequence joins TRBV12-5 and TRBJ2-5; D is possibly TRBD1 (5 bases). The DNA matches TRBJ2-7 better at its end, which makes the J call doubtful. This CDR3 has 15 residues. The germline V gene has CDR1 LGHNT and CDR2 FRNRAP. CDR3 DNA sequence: TGTGCTAGTGGTTTGGGAAGGACACTTTCCTACGAGCAGTACTTC. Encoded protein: CASGLGRTLSYEQYF.

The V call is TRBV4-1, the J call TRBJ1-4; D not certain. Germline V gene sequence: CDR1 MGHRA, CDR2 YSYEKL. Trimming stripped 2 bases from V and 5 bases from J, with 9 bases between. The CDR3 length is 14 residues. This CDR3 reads CASSQTTLNEKLFF. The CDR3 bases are TGCGCCAGCAGCCAAACGACACTGAATGAAAAACTGTTTTTT.

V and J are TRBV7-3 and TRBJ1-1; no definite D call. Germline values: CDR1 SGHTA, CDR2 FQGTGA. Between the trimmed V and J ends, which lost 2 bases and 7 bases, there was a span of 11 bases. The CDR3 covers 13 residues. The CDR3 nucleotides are TGTGCCAGCAGCTTAGGCGGGTCTTTTGAAGCTTTCTTT. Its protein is CASSLGGSFEAFF.

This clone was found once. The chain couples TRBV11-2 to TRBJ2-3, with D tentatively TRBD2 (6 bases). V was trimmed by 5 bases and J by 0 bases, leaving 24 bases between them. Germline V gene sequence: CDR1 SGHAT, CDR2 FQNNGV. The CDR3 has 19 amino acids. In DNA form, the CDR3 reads TGTGCCAGCAGCCATGAGTATCTGGGGGGACCGTTTAGCACAGATACGCAGTATTTT. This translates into CASSHEYLGGPFSTDTQYF.

The CDR3 DNA reads as TGTGCCAGCACCTCTTCTAGCGGGAGAAACCTCCCTGGCCTCGCCGAGCAGTACTTC. Its protein product is CASTSSSGRNLPGLAEQYF. V and J are TRBV7-8 and TRBJ2-7; TRBD2 agrees at 10 bases. The CDR3 is 19 residues long. From germline, CDR1 is SGHVS and CDR2 FQNEAQ. The trim removed 7 bases at V and 6 bases at J, leaving 24 bases unmatched.

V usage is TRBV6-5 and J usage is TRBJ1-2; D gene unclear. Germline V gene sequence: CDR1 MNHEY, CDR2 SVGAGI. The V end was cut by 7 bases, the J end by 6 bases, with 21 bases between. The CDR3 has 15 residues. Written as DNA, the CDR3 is TGTGCCAGCACCGCCCCCAGTGCCGGGTCCGATGGCTACACCTTC. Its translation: CASTAPSAGSDGYTF.